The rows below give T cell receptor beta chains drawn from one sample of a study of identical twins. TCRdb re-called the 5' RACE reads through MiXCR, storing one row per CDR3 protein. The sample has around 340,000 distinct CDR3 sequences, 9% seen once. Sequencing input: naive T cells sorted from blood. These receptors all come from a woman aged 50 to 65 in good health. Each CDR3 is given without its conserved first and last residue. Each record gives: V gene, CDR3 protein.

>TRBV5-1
ASSLRGGGFSLQVTQY
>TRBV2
ASHLGGEGETQY
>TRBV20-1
SAREGSLSPLH
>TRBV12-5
ASGLENSRYNSPLH
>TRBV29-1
SARRNTGELF
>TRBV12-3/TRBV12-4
ASSPGTAPWGYT
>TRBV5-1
ASSSGIETGYTGELF
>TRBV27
ASRGRVHYEQY
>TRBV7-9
ASSARTGGETQY
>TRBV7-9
ASSPGGPNGAF
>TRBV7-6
ASSHTGTSGGSSYNEQF
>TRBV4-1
ASSQDWTNYEQY
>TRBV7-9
ASSLASGPYNEQF